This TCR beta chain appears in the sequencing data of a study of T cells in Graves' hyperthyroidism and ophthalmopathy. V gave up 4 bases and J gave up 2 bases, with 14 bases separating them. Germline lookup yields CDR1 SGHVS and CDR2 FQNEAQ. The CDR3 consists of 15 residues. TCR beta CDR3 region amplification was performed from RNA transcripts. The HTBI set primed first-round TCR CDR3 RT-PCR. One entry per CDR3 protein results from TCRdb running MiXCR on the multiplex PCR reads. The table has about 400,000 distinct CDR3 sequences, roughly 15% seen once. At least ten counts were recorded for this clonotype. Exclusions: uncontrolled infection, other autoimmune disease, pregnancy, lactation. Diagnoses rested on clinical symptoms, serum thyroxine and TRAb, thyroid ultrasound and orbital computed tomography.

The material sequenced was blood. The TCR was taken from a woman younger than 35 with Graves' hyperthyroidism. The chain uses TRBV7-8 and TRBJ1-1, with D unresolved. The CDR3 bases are TGTGCCAGCAGCTCCCTTGGGGTTCCCAACACTGAAGCTTTCTTT. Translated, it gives CASSSLGVPNTEAFF.